A single sample is the source of the 32 T cell receptor beta chains below, sequenced in a study of blood T cell repertoires in COVID-19. Profiled with immunoSEQ multiplex PCR; TCRdb holds only in-frame clones, not every one. Here the sample spans 400,000 to 500,000 clones, 70% to 90% being singletons. Sequences were obtained from PBMCs or T cells enriched from blood (not recorded which). These receptors were collected from a woman in her thirties or forties who had recovered from COVID-19.

This chain uses TRBV28 with TRBJ1-2, with TRBD1 identical over 7 bases. Per the germline V gene, CDR1 is MDHEN and CDR2 is SYDVKM. V was pared by 8 bases and J by 0 bases, with 6 bases of the junction left unmatched. There are 14 residues in the CDR3. CDR3 amino acids: CASGSGGSNYGYTF. The CDR3 coding sequence is TGTGCCAGCGGATCAGGGGGATCTAACTATGGCTACACCTTC.

V is TRBV5-6 and J is TRBJ1-1, with D tentatively TRBD1 (5 bases). Per germline, CDR1 SGHDT and CDR2 YYEEEE. The length of the CDR3 is 15 residues. The V gene lost 1 base and the J gene lost 4 bases, with 14 bases spanning the gap. The CDR3 DNA sequence: TGTGCCAGCAGCTTGTTCGGGGGGAGAAGCACTGAAGCTTTCTTT. Its protein product is CASSLFGGRSTEAFF.

The chain uses TRBV2 and TRBJ2-2, with D hard to call. Trimming took 2 bases from V and 3 from J, leaving 4 bases between them. The germline gives CDR1 SNHLY, CDR2 FYNNEI. CDR3 length equals 13 residues. The CDR3, as DNA: TGTGCCAGCAGTGAATCCTACACCGGGGAGCTGTTTTTT. It yields the protein CASSESYTGELFF.

This clone has just a few counts. The chain couples TRBV14 to TRBJ1-2, with 8 positions matching TRBD1. The CDR3 runs 13 residues. With V trimmed by 5 bases and J by 8 bases, 7 bases remained unmatched. The V gene's germline CDR1 is SGHDN and CDR2 FVKESK. The CDR3 loop is CASSNQGAGGYTF. The CDR3 nucleotides are TGTGCCAGCAGCAACCAGGGGGCCGGGGGCTACACCTTC.

This chain joins TRBV5-1 and TRBJ2-1, with 16 bases that match TRBD2. This CDR3 region has 16 residues. In germline, CDR1 is SGHRS, CDR2 YFSETQ. Trimming removed 4 bases from V and 5 bases from J; junction bases left unmatched: 3. CDR3: CASSIGTSGRDNEQFF. The CDR3 region has the DNA TGCGCCAGCAGCATCGGGACTAGCGGGAGGGACAATGAGCAGTTCTTC. Variable domain in full (rest from reference TRBV5-1 and TRBJ2-1): KAGVTQTPRYLIKTRGQQVTLSCSPISGHRSVSWYQQTPGQGLQFLFEYFSETQRNKGNFPGRFSGRQFSNSRSEMNVSTLELGDSALYLCASSIGTSGRDNEQFFGPGTRLTVL.

The chain uses TRBV5-6 and TRBJ1-2; the match to TRBD1 covers 7 bases. V lost 1 base to trimming and J lost 8 bases; unmatched junction nucleotides: 5. The germline V gene has CDR1 SGHDT and CDR2 YYEEEE. This CDR3 contains 13 residues. The CDR3 region has the DNA TGTGCCAGCAGCTTGAGGGGGCCACGGGGCTACACCTTC. Protein product: CASSLRGPRGYTF.

The gene calls are TRBV10-3 and TRBJ1-1; D perhaps matches TRBD1 (6 bases). Per germline, CDR1 ENHRY and CDR2 SYGVKD. Trimming removed 8 bases at V and 1 base at J, with 17 bases between. This CDR3 contains 15 residues. The CDR3 sequence: CAIREGGGQNTEAFF. In DNA, the CDR3 is TGTGCCATCCGGGAGGGGGGGGGACAGAACACTGAAGCTTTCTTT.

The chain has TRBV10-3 and TRBJ2-7, with D possibly being TRBD1 (6 bases). Trimming took 8 bases from V and 5 from J, leaving 16 bases between them. The CDR3 is made up of 13 amino acids. From germline, CDR1 is ENHRY and CDR2 SYGVKD. CDR3: CAIGGLGQDEQYF. CDR3 DNA: TGTGCCATCGGGGGCCTGGGGCAGGACGAGCAGTACTTC.

The rearrangement joins TRBV4-1 to TRBJ2-7, with 10 bases fitting TRBD2. Germline lookup yields CDR1 MGHRA and CDR2 YSYEKL. The CDR3 covers 16 residues. V lost 4 bases to trimming and J lost 2 bases; unmatched junction nucleotides: 8. For the CDR3, the DNA is TGCGCCAGCAGCCTTAGGCGAGCGGGAGGGCCCTACGAGCAGTACTTC. Its protein product is CASSLRRAGGPYEQYF.

The genes are TRBV27 and TRBJ2-2; D perhaps matches TRBD1 (5 bases). Looked up from germline, CDR1 is MNHEY and CDR2 is SMNVEV (reference sequence). Trimming removed 4 bases at V and 1 base at J, with 7 bases between. The CDR3 is made up of 14 amino acids. Written as DNA, the CDR3 is TGTGCCAGCAGTTCTCAGGGGAACACCGGGGAGCTGTTTTTT. It codes for CASSSQGNTGELFF.

This chain links TRBV7-9 with TRBJ1-2, with 8 bases aligning to TRBD1. This CDR3 spans 15 amino acids. With V trimmed by 1 base and J by 4 bases, 5 bases remained unmatched. Germline V gene lookup returns CDR1 SEHNR and CDR2 FQNEAQ (reference sequence). CDR3 loop: CASSLDGTGLYGYTF. CDR3 bases: TGTGCCAGCAGCTTAGACGGGACAGGCCTCTATGGCTACACCTTC.

The chain recombines TRBV24-1 with TRBJ2-1; a possible D gene is TRBD2 (5 bases). V lost 7 bases, J lost 9 bases, and 12 bases lay in between. Germline V CDR1 and CDR2: KGHDR, SFDVKD. The CDR3 loop spans 12 amino acids. The CDR3: CATRGPSGEQFF. The CDR3 DNA is TGTGCCACCAGGGGCCCCAGCGGTGAGCAGTTCTTC.

In nucleotides, the CDR3 is TGTGCCAGCAGCTTGTGGCCCAGGGCTACTAATGAAAAACTGTTTTTT. This gives the protein CASSLWPRATNEKLFF. V and J are TRBV7-6 and TRBJ1-4, with D perhaps matching TRBD1 (5 bases). Per germline, CDR1 SGHVS and CDR2 FNYEAQ. Trimming cost V 3 bases and J 2 bases, with 13 bases left between them. The CDR3 loop spans 16 amino acids.

This clone was detected only a few times. The rearrangement uses TRBV18 and TRBJ2-7; D is undetermined. Trimming stripped 3 bases from V and 4 bases from J, with 7 bases between. CDR1 and CDR2 from the germline V gene are KGHSH and LQKENI. The CDR3 runs 12 residues. In DNA, the CDR3 is TGTGCCAGCTCACCCGACAATTACGAGCAGTACTTC. This gives the protein CASSPDNYEQYF.

The J gene is TRBJ2-6, the V gene TRBV30, with 10 bases fitting TRBD1. The CDR3 has 18 residues. V was clipped by 2 bases and J by 0 bases; unmatched bases: 7. Germline CDR1 and CDR2: GTSNPN and SVGIG (reference sequence). The CDR3 nucleotides are TGTGCCTGGAGTCCCAGCCGGACAGGGGGCTCTGGGGCCAACGTCCTGACTTTC. This encodes CAWSPSRTGGSGANVLTF.

The chain has TRBV7-2 and TRBJ1-5, with D hard to call. Per the germline V gene, CDR1 is SGHTA and CDR2 is FQGNSA. The germline V and J ends were trimmed by 2 bases and 2 bases, with 10 bases remaining between them. CDR3 length equals 15 residues. The CDR3 DNA follows: TGTGCCAGCAGCTTAACGGAGCAAGGCAATCAGCCCCAGCATTTT. This sequence encodes CASSLTEQGNQPQHF.

V usage is TRBV27 and J usage is TRBJ2-7; a weak D match, TRBD1 (6 bases). This CDR3 comprises 15 residues. With 7 bases removed from V and 4 bases from J, the gap between germline ends came to 20 bases. CDR1 is MNHEY, CDR2 SMNVEV, per germline (reference sequence). Here the CDR3 DNA reads TGTGCCAGCACCCCCAAGAAGTGGACAGTATACGAGCAGTACTTC. Translated: CASTPKKWTVYEQYF.

The V call is TRBV10-3, the J call TRBJ2-7; maybe TRBD2 (7 bases). The V end was cut by 8 bases, the J end by 2 bases, with 16 bases between. CDR1 is ENHRY, CDR2 SYGVKD, per germline. The CDR3 runs 14 residues. CDR3 protein: CAIARSGTTYEQYF. The DNA for the CDR3 is TGTGCCATCGCTCGGAGCGGGACAACCTACGAGCAGTACTTC.

The V call is TRBV19, the J call TRBJ1-1; 7 positions match TRBD1. V shed 6 bases, J shed 1 base, and the junction held 8 bases outside the gene matches. Germline V gene lookup returns CDR1 LNHDA and CDR2 SQIVND (reference sequence). This CDR3 spans 15 amino acids. CDR3 loop: CASRAGGRTNTEAFF. CDR3 sequence (DNA): TGTGCCAGTAGAGCAGGGGGGAGGACGAACACTGAAGCTTTCTTT.

The chain couples TRBV4-2 to TRBJ2-1; 8 bases match TRBD2. J lost 3 bases, V lost 4 bases, and 11 bases had no gene match. Germline CDR1 reads LGHNA; CDR2 reads YNFKEQ. The CDR3 has 17 residues. For the CDR3, the DNA is TGTGCCAGCAGCCTGATGGCGAGCGGGGGAGGCTACAATGAGCAGTTCTTC. Its translation is CASSLMASGGGYNEQFF.

This clone was detected a few times. The chain is built from TRBV19 and TRBJ2-2; 12 nucleotides line up with TRBD2. The germline gives CDR1 LNHDA, CDR2 SQIVND (reference sequence). V lost 8 bases to trimming and J lost 5 bases; unmatched junction nucleotides: 3. The CDR3 length is 14 residues. For the CDR3, the DNA is TGTGCCAGTCTTGGGACTAGCGGGACCGGGGAGCTGTTTTTT. Translation gives CASLGTSGTGELFF.

The rearrangement links TRBV29-1 to TRBJ1-1; 11 nucleotides agree with TRBD1. After removal of 5 bases from V and 4 bases from J, the junction contained 6 bases not matched to a gene. Germline values: CDR1 SQVTM, CDR2 ANQGSEA. CDR3 size: 14 residues. CDR3 sequence (DNA): TGCAGCGTTAAACCCGGGACAGGGGGCACTGAAGCTTTCTTT. Translated, it gives CSVKPGTGGTEAFF.

The CDR3 loop is CASSLAGADKAFF. The CDR3 nucleotides read TGTGCCAGCAGCTTAGCGGGGGCAGACAAAGCTTTCTTT. The rearrangement joins TRBV7-9 to TRBJ1-1, with D possibly TRBD1 on 6 matching bases. This CDR3 is 13 amino acids long. V was pared by 0 bases and J by 9 bases, with 11 bases between. The germline gives CDR1 SEHNR, CDR2 FQNEAQ (reference sequence).

J is TRBJ2-5 and V is TRBV4-2; D might be TRBD2 (6 bases). This CDR3 is 15 amino acids long. Looked up from germline, CDR1 is LGHNA and CDR2 is YNFKEQ. With 0 bases removed from V and 3 bases from J, the gap between germline ends came to 11 bases. CDR3 coding DNA: TGTGCCAGCAGCCAAGATCAAGCGGGCGAAGAGACCCAGTACTTC. It encodes CASSQDQAGEETQYF.

The chain combines TRBV2 with TRBJ2-2; 8 nucleotides agree with TRBD2. CDR1 is SNHLY and CDR2 is FYNNEI in the germline V gene. Trimming at V came to 3 bases and at J to 7 bases, leaving 1 base not matched to a gene. The CDR3 loop spans 13 amino acids. This CDR3 reads CASSDGTSGELFF. The CDR3 bases are TGTGCCAGCAGTGACGGGACTAGCGGGGAGCTGTTTTTT.

The table lists this clone with a few counts. The chain couples TRBV18 to TRBJ1-2; D gene unclear. Trimming stripped 0 bases from V and 5 bases from J, with 13 bases between. The length of the CDR3 is 15 residues. Germline loops: CDR1 KGHSH, CDR2 LQKENI. In nucleotides, the CDR3 is TGTGCCAGCTCACCACCAAGCACGGGAGTTTATGGCTACACCTTC. Translation gives CASSPPSTGVYGYTF.

The chain carries TRBV25-1 and TRBJ2-5, with D hard to call. Germline CDR1 MGHDK, CDR2 SYGVNS. V shed 3 bases and J shed 2 bases, with 10 bases lying between them. The CDR3 consists of 14 residues. The CDR3 DNA reads as TGTGCCAGCAGTGACTATGGGCCACAAGAGACCCAGTACTTC. This codes for CASSDYGPQETQYF. Using reference TRBV25-1 and TRBJ2-5 for the parts outside the CDR3, the full variable domain is EADIYQTPRYLVIGTGKKITLECSQTMGHDKMYWYQQDPGMELHLIHYSYGVNSTEKGDLSSESTVSRIRTEHFPLTLESARPSHTSQYLCASSDYGPQETQYFGPGTRLLVL.

This clone was detected only once. The junction departs from the called germline gene at one end, perhaps through a read error. The gene calls are TRBV7-7 and TRBJ2-3; D remains ambiguous. Germline lookup yields CDR1 SSHAT and CDR2 FNYEAQ (reference sequence). The CDR3 runs 16 residues. The CDR3 reads CASSPLPPSSTDTQYF. The DNA of the CDR3 is TGTGCTAGCAGCCCCCTCCCACCGAGTAGCACAGATACGCAGTATTTT.

This clone has just one count. V usage is TRBV24-1 and J usage is TRBJ2-7, with D tentatively TRBD1 (6 bases). Germline CDR1 and CDR2: KGHDR and SFDVKD. V dropped 1 base and J dropped 6 bases, with 6 bases sitting between them. The CDR3 is made up of 12 amino acids. The CDR3 loop is CATSDFRGEQYF. In nucleotides, the CDR3 is TGTGCCACCAGTGATTTCAGGGGCGAGCAGTACTTC.

V is TRBV6-4 and J is TRBJ2-1; D possibly corresponds to TRBD2 (6 bases). The CDR3 loop spans 16 amino acids. Looked up from germline, CDR1 is MRHNA and CDR2 is SNTAGT. Deletions cut 5 bases from V and 6 bases from J, with 20 bases between. CDR3 nucleotide sequence: TGTGCCAGCAGTCCCATTTTTAGTGGACTACGCAATGAGCAGTTCTTC. Translating it yields CASSPIFSGLRNEQFF.

The rearrangement uses TRBV10-2 and TRBJ2-2, with D unclear. CDR3 length: 12 amino acids. The germline V and J ends were trimmed by 6 bases and 3 bases, with 5 bases remaining between them. CDR1 is WSHSY, CDR2 SAAADI, per germline. CDR3 region: CASRTDTGELFF. Here the CDR3 DNA reads TGCGCCAGCAGAACAGACACCGGGGAGCTGTTTTTT.

Written as DNA, the CDR3 is TGTGCCAGCAGCTCACTAGCGGGTTTGTACCAAGAGACCCAGTACTTC. Protein sequence: CASSSLAGLYQETQYF. V and J are TRBV11-2 and TRBJ2-5, with 9 bases lining up with TRBD2. This CDR3 comprises 16 residues. Germline trimming cut 4 bases from V and 0 bases from J; bases unmatched to any gene: 6. Per germline, CDR1 SGHAT and CDR2 FQNNGV.